What follows are 2 T cell receptor beta chains derived from one specimen sequenced in a study of T cells in Graves' hyperthyroidism and ophthalmopathy. TCR beta CDR3 region amplification was performed from RNA transcripts. The HTBI primer set drove a first-round RT-PCR of the TCR CDR3. TCRdb called the multiplex PCR reads again in MiXCR, with one record for every CDR3 protein. The table records a few hundred thousand distinct CDR3 sequences, approximately 15% of them present only once. Sequences were obtained from blood. The receptors originated from a woman between 40 and 50 years old with Graves' hyperthyroidism.

This clonotype was found many times. J is TRBJ1-1 and V is TRBV9; 7 bases map to TRBD1. The CDR3 is 15 residues long. Unmatched junction bases numbered 5, after V lost 0 bases and J lost 3 bases. Germline V gene lookup returns CDR1 SGDLS and CDR2 YYNGEE. CDR3 nucleotides: TGTGCCAGCAGCGTAGTGAGAGGGGGCGACACTGAAGCTTTCTTT. Translating it yields CASSVVRGGDTEAFF.

The table lists this clonotype with many counts. V is TRBV27 and J is TRBJ2-1, with D perhaps TRBD2 (6 bases). CDR1 is MNHEY and CDR2 is SMNVEV in the germline V gene (reference sequence). The V end was cut by 0 bases, the J end by 1 base, with 10 bases between. This CDR3 is built from 16 residues. The chain's CDR3 is CASSLSGGKSYNEQFF. The CDR3 DNA is TGTGCCAGCAGTTTATCGGGCGGGAAGTCCTACAATGAGCAGTTCTTC.